This T cell receptor (beta chain) derives from a study of shared clonotypes between healthy human individuals. Assay: immunoSEQ multiplex PCR; the TCRdb copy retains only in-frame clones and omits some. The sample holds 2 million to 2.5 million clones; approximately 96% are singletons and the top ten take over 0.1%. CDR1 and CDR2 (germline): MNHEY, SVGAGI. The CDR3 runs 13 residues. Trimming removed 2 bases from V and 11 bases from J; junction bases left unmatched: 5. The source material was naive CD4+ T cells sorted from blood. The subset was: CD45RA+ positively selected. The origin of this receptor is a man between 18 and 29 years old in good health. The rearrangement links TRBV6-5 to TRBJ1-1, with 10 bases aligning to TRBD1. This CDR3 is CASSYMTGGSAFF. Written as DNA, the CDR3 is TGTGCCAGCAGTTACATGACAGGGGGCTCGGCTTTCTTT.